One T cell receptor (beta chain) is described in this entry. Its recognized antigen is unknown. The record has no base qualities; no much larger clone is one base away. One collaborating source in Seattle enrolled patients while the patients were actively infected and followed the patients over time throughout the course of disease. Whole blood was collected in K2EDTA tubes by collaborating institutions according to the institutions' own protocols. For TCRbeta analysis, collaborator samples were shipped as frozen whole blood, as isolated PBMCs, or as DNA extracted from either sample type. This entry is derived from a study of blood T cell repertoires in COVID-19 (dated by TCRdb to 2019 to 2021). For the study in its entirety: The collaborator samples originated in the United States, Italy and Spain and spanned the acute and convalescent phases of COVID-19. The dataset comprised deeply sampled blood TCRbeta repertoires from subjects exposed to, actively infected with, or recovered from COVID-19. The samples were drawn from two sources: the first 160 participants of the ongoing ImmuneRACE study, and fewer than 1,500 subjects contributed by 6 global collaborators. The repertoires were released in a freely available public database intended as a resource for research on the immune response to SARS-CoV-2. The sample metadata nearly always contained a de-identified subject ID, COVID-19 status, age in years and sex. The prospective study material was composed of cDNA or gDNA derived from T cells, B-cell-depleted T cells, or PBMCs. HLA class I and class II types, where available, came from metadata supplied by the sample provider rather than from assay-based typing.

The germline V gene encodes CDR1 SGHDT and CDR2 YYEEEE. Trimming takes 0 bases off V and 4 bases off J; junction bases not matched to a gene: 8. From cysteine to phenylalanine, the CDR3 is 18 amino acids long. The retained sequence is limited to the CDR3, 54 bases, with the frame set at the first base. The immunoSEQ Assay, a bias-controlled multiplex PCR, was used to amplify TCRbeta CDR3 regions from genomic DNA. The paper's processing steps were these. The number of nucleated cells in each sample was estimated from the amplification of reference gene primers within the assay. Sequence reads were collapsed and filtered to measure the absolute abundance of every unique TCRbeta CDR3 rearrangement. Productive Simpson clonality was computed per sample as the square root of Simpson's diversity index over productive rearrangements. TCRdb mirrors the immuneACCESS table, restricted to in-frame sequences. Some clones are absent from its copies; in checked studies, under half trace to an unresolved V gene, and the reason for the others is unknown. V, J and clone size are taken as reported in that table, and D and trimming were inferred from the DNA itself. This sample is represented by about 200,000 clones; approximately 78% of them were singletons. The ten largest clones add up to roughly 5.1% of the sample.

The paper's findings and limits, for the study overall: How much clinical and demographic metadata was included differed by source and by participant, and the metadata was provided uncurated.

The receptor was derived from an older woman with COVID-19, enrolled during active disease. Rearrangement joined TRBV5-6 to TRBJ2-3, and 13 bases in between align with TRBD2. The specimen was peripheral blood. Here is the DNA: TGTGCCAGCAGCTTGGTGGGACTAGCGGGACGGGGGGCAGATACGCAGTATTTT. The resulting protein is CASSLVGLAGRGADTQYF. Supplemented by the reference TRBV5-6 and TRBJ2-3 proteins around the CDR3, the complete variable domain is DAGVTQSPTHLIKTRGQQVTLRCSPKSGHDTVSWYQQALGQGPQFIFQYYEEEERQRGNFPDRFSGHQFPNYSSELNVNALLLGDSALYLCASSLVGLAGRGADTQYFGPGTRLTVL.